This TCR beta chain appears in the sequencing data of a study of CXCR3-negative and CXCR3-positive naive CD8 T cells. Findings of the study overall: Memory CD8+ cells showed much lower diversity, while both naive subsets displayed comparably high diversity. CXCR3-positive naive cells carried more hydrophobic TRB CDR3s than CXCR3-negative naive cells did. Similar TRBV-TRBJ usage was seen in naive cells (both CXCR3-negative and CXCR3-positive), but memory cells differed.

Via 5' RACE with UMI labels, TRB cDNA libraries were prepared. For each CDR3 protein, TCRdb gives one entry from its re-call of the 5' RACE reads, without DNA. The sample yields around 84,000 distinct CDR3 sequences, of which the top ten take up nearly 0.85%. Triplicates of about 270,000 cells were sorted from each CD8+ T cell subset. Those CD8+ T cells considered naive were CD45RO-CCR7+CD27+CD95-. Germline V CDR1 and CDR2: MDHEN, SYDVKM. CDR3 length: 14 residues. In the case of this clonotype: Its antigen is not identified.

This clonotype was sampled from a human donor in good health. Some clones in this sample may be carry-over from other donors' samples. V and J are TRBV28 and TRBJ2-7; the D call from TCRdb, TRBD1, cannot be confirmed without DNA. Sequencing input: naive CXCR3+ CD8+ T cells from blood. Indicated subset: CD45RO-CCR7+CD27+CD95- naive CD8+ T cells expressing CXCR3 (TNR3+). The CDR3 protein is CASSWGLSSYEQYF. Looking up the rest from reference TRBV28 and TRBJ2-7 gives the full variable domain: DVKVTQSSRYLVKRTGEKVFLECVQDMDHENMFWYRQDPGLGLRLIYFSYDVKMKEKGDIPEGYSVSREKKERFSLILESASTNQTSMYLCASSWGLSSYEQYFGPGTRLTVT.